This T cell receptor beta chain was captured by sequencing in a study of blood T cell repertoires in COVID-19. This CDR3 has 14 amino acids. Trimming left V 3 bases short and J 4 bases short, with 12 bases between. The germline CDR1 and CDR2 sequences are LNHDA and SQIVND (reference sequence). The assay was immunoSEQ multiplex PCR, and TCRdb's table has in-frame clones only and misses some. Of over 100,000 clones in the sample, about nine tenths were seen once. The rearrangement uses TRBV19 and TRBJ1-2; the D is unclear. The sequenced material came from peripheral blood. This clonotype originated in a man younger than 30 with acute or convalescent COVID-19. The DNA for the CDR3 is TGTGCCAGTAGTATGATTGGCCAGTTCTATGGCTACACCTTC. Translation gives CASSMIGQFYGYTF.